Below are 3 T cell receptor beta chains sequenced from a single sample in a study of blood T cells in healthy people across ages. Alongside a J-beta primer mix, a sample-barcoded 5' primer served in a second PCR lasting roughly 6 to 11 cycles. From the 5' RACE reads, TCRdb called clonotypes with MiXCR, one entry per CDR3 protein. Seen here are some 640,000 distinct CDR3 sequences, approximately 50% observed once, and the top ten hold roughly 34%. The sequencing sample was made of blood. These receptors originate from a woman in her sixties in good health.

This clonotype was detected only a few times. The chain uses TRBV20-1 and TRBJ2-5, with 8 bases aligning to TRBD2. CDR3 length: 14 amino acids. CDR1 and CDR2 (germline): DFQATT, SNEGSKA (reference sequence). V was clipped by 3 bases and J by 5 bases; unmatched bases: 8. This chain's CDR3 is CSAREVAGFETQYF. The CDR3 coding sequence is TGCAGTGCTAGGGAGGTAGCGGGATTTGAGACCCAGTACTTC.

The chain links TRBV7-9 to TRBJ2-3, with 10 bases that match TRBD2. Germline CDR1 and CDR2: SEHNR and FQNEAQ (reference sequence). The CDR3 covers 15 residues. V trimming: 5 bases; J trimming: 3 bases; junction bases outside the gene matches: 5. Written as DNA, the CDR3 is TGTGCCAGCAGCGTTACTAGCGGGACTACAGATACGCAGTATTTT. Translating gives CASSVTSGTTDTQYF.

The genes are TRBV7-8 and TRBJ2-5, with 10 nucleotides matching TRBD1. Per the germline V gene, CDR1 is SGHVS and CDR2 is FQNEAQ. The CDR3 length is 15 residues. Trimming cost V 4 bases and J 2 bases; bases outside gene matches: 4. The CDR3 reads CASSSGTGDQETQYF. The CDR3 bases are TGTGCCAGCAGCTCGGGGACAGGGGATCAAGAGACCCAGTACTTC.